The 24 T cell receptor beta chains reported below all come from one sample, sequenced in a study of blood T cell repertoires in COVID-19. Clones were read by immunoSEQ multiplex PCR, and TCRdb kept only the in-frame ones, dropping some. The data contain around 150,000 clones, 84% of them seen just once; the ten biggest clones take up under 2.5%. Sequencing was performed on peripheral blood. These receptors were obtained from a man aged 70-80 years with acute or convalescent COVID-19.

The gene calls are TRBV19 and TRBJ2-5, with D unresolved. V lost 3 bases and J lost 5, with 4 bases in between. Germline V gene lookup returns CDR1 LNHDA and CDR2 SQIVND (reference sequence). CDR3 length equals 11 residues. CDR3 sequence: CASSISETQYF. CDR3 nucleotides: TGTGCCAGTAGTATTTCTGAGACCCAGTACTTC.

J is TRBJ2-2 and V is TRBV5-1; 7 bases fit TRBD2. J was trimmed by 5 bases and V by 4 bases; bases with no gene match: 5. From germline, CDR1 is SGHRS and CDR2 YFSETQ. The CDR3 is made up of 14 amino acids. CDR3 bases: TGCGCCAGCAGCCCTGGCGGGAGTACCGGGGAGCTGTTTTTT. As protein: CASSPGGSTGELFF.

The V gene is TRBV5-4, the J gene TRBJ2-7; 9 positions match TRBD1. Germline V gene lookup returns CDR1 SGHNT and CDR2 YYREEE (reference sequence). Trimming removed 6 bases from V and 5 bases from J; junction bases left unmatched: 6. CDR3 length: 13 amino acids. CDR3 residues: CASTRDRANEQYF. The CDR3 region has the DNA TGTGCCAGCACCCGGGACAGGGCGAACGAGCAGTACTTC.

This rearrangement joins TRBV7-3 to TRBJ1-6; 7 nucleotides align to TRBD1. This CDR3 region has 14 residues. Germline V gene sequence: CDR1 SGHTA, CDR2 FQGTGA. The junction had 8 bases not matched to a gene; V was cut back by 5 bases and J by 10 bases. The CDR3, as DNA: TGTGCCAGCAGCATGACAGGGCCAGGATCACCCCTCCACTTT. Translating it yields CASSMTGPGSPLHF.

The CDR3 DNA follows: TGCGCCAGCAGCCTTCGAGCCAGGAACGTTAACGAGCAGTACTTC. Translation: CASSLRARNVNEQYF. The chain is built from TRBV4-1 and TRBJ2-7; D unresolved. CDR1 and CDR2 (germline): MGHRA, YSYEKL. Between the trimmed V and J ends, which lost 4 bases and 5 bases, there was a span of 18 bases. The length of the CDR3 is 15 residues.

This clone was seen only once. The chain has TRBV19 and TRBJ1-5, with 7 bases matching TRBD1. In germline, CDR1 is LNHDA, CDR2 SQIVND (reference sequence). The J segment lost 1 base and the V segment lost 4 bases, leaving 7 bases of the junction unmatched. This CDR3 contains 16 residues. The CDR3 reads CASSRQGGKSNQPQHF. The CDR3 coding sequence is TGTGCCAGTAGTAGACAGGGTGGAAAAAGCAATCAGCCCCAGCATTTT.

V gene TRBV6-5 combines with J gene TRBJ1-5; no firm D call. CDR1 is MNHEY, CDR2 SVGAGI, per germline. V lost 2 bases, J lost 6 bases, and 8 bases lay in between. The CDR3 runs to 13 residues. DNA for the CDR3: TGTGCCAGCAGTTACAAGAGGGCTCAGCCCCAGCATTTT. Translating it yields CASSYKRAQPQHF.

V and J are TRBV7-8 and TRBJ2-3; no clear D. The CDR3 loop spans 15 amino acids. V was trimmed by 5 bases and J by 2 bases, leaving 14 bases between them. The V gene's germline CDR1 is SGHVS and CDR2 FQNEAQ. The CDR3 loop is CASSGSVLYTDTQYF. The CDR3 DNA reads TGTGCCAGCAGCGGAAGCGTCCTATACACAGATACGCAGTATTTT.

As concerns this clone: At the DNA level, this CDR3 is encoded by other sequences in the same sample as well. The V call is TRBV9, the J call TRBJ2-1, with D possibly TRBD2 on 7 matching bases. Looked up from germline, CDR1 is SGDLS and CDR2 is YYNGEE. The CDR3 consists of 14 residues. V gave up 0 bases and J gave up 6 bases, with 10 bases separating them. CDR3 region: CASSVGGGRNEQFF. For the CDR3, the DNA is TGTGCCAGCAGCGTAGGCGGGGGCCGCAATGAGCAGTTCTTC.

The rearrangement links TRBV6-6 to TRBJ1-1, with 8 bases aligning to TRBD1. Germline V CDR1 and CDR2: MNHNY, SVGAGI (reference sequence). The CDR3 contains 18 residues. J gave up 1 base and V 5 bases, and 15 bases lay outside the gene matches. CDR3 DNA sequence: TGTGCCAGCAGTCCCCACAGGGGTACAGGGGGGAGGAACACTGAAGCTTTCTTT. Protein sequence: CASSPHRGTGGRNTEAFF.

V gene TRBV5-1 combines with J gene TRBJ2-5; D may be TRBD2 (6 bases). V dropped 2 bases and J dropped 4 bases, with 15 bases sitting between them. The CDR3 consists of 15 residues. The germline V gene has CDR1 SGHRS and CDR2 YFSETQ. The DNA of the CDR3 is TGCGCCAGCAGCTTTCCCGGGACCGGGGGAGAGACCCAGTACTTC. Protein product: CASSFPGTGGETQYF.

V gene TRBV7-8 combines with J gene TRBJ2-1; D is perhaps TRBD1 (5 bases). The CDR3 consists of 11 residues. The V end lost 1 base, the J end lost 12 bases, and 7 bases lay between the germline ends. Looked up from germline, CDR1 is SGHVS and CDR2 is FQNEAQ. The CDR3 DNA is TGTGCCAGCAGCTTAGTGGACACGCAGTTCTTC. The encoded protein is CASSLVDTQFF.

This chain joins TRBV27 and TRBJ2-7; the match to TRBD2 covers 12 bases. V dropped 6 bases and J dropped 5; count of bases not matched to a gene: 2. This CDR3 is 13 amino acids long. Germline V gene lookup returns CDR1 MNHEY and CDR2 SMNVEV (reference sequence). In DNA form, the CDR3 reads TGTGCCAGCAGAAGGACTAGCGGGAACGAGCAGTACTTC. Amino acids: CASRRTSGNEQYF.

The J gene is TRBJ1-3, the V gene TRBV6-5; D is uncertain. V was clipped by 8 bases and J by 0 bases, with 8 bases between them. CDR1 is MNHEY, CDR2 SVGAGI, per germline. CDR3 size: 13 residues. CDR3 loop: CASFASSGNTIYF. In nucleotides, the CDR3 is TGTGCCAGCTTCGCCAGCTCTGGAAACACCATATATTTT.

The CDR3 protein is CASSLGNSGPQHF. CDR3 in DNA: TGTGCCAGCAGCTTGGGTAACTCGGGGCCCCAGCATTTT. V gene TRBV5-5 combines with J gene TRBJ1-5; D is unresolved. Trimming took 0 bases from V and 9 from J, leaving 10 bases between them. This CDR3 contains 13 residues. Germline-derived CDR1 and CDR2 are SGHKS and YYEKEE (reference sequence).

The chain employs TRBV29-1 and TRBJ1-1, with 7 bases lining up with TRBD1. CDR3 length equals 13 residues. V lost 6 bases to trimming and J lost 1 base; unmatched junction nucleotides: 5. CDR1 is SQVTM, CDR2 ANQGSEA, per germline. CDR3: CSVITGENTEAFF. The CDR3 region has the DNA TGCAGCGTCATAACAGGGGAGAACACTGAAGCTTTCTTT. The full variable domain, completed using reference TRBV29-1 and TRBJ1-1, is SAVISQKPSRDICQRGTSLTIQCQVDSQVTMMFWYRQQPGQSLTLIATANQGSEATYESGFVIDKFPISRPNLTFSTLTVSNMSPEDSSIYLCSVITGENTEAFFGQGTRLTVV.

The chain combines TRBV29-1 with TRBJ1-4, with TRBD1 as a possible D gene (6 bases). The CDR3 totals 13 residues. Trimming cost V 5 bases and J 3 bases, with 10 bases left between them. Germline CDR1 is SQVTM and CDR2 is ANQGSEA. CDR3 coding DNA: TGCAGCGTTCTGGGGGCACCTAATGAAAAACTGTTTTTT. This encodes CSVLGAPNEKLFF.

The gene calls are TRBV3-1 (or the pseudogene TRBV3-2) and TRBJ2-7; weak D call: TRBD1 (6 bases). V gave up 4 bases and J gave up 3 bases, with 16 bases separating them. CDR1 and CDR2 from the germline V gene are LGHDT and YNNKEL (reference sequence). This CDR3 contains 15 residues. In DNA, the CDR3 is TGTGCCAGCAGCCTATTCCCCAGGGGCGACTACGAGCAGTACTTC. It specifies CASSLFPRGDYEQYF.

The CDR3 DNA sequence: TGTGCCAGCAGCTTTTATACAGGGGGCGCGAACACCGGGGAGCTGTTTTTT. Translating gives CASSFYTGGANTGELFF. V gene TRBV7-9 combines with J gene TRBJ2-2; 9 bases are a match to TRBD1. This CDR3 region has 17 residues. Per germline, CDR1 SEHNR and CDR2 FQNEAQ (reference sequence). Trimming cost V 3 bases and J 0 bases; bases outside gene matches: 5.

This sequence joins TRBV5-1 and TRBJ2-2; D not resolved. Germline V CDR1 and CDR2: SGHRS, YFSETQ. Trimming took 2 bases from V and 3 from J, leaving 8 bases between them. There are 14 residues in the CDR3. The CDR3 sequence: CASSFLTDTGELFF. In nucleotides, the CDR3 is TGCGCCAGCAGCTTTTTGACTGACACCGGGGAGCTGTTTTTT.

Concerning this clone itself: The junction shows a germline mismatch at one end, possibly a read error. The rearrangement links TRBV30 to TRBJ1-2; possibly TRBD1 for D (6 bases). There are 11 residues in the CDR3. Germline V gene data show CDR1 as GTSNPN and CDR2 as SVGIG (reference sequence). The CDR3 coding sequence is TGCTCGGCAGGGGAACACTATGGCTACACCTTC. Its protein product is CSAGEHYGYTF.

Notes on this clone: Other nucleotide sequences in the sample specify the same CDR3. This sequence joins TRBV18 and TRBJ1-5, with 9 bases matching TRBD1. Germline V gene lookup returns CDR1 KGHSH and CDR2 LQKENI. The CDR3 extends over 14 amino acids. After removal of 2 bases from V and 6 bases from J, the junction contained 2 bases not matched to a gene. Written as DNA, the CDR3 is TGTGCCAGCTCACCAGGGACAGGGTTTCAGCCCCAGCATTTT. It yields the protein CASSPGTGFQPQHF.

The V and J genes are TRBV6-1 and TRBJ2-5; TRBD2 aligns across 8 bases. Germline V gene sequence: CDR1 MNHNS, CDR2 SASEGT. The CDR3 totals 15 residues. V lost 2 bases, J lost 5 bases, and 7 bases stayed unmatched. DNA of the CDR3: TGTGCCAGCAGTGAATCGGGACTAGAGTATGAGACCCAGTACTTC. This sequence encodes CASSESGLEYETQYF.

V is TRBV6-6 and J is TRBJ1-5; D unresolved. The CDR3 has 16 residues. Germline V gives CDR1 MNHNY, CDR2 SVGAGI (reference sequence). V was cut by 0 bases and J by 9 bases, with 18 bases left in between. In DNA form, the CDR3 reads TGTGCCAGCAGTTACTCGAGCGGCTATGGCGGAGGGCCCCAGCATTTT. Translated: CASSYSSGYGGGPQHF.